This TCR beta chain was identified during a study of PD-1 blockade in classical Hodgkin lymphoma. Here immunoSEQ multiplex PCR was the method, and the copy in TCRdb shows in-frame clones only, minus some. The repertoire includes around 26,000 clones, roughly 76% of them detected once, and 2.5% to 3.5% sits in the top ten. V lost 6 bases and J lost 2, with 12 bases in between. Per the germline V gene, CDR1 is MNHGY and CDR2 is SAAAGT. The CDR3 loop spans 14 amino acids. The time point: cycle 4 day 1 (C4D1), after 5 to 7 weeks of nivolumab. In every patient, relapse followed autologous stem cell transplantation, while exposure to brentuximab vedotin differed. Purification of CD4+ T cells from thawed PBMCs was performed via magnetic negative selection.

This TCR derives from a human donor with classical Hodgkin lymphoma. V gene TRBV6-8 combines with J gene TRBJ2-3; D is possibly TRBD1 or TRBD2 (5 bases each). This sample comprised CD4+ T cells from blood, obtained before the fourth cycle of nivolumab. CDR3 nucleotides: TGTGCCAGCAGGGGACGGGCGAACACAGATACGCAGTATTTT. Amino acid sequence: CASRGRANTDTQYF.